These 8 T cell receptor beta chains were sequenced from one sample in a study of PD-1 blockade in classical Hodgkin lymphoma. Assay used: immunoSEQ multiplex PCR; TCRdb lists only in-frame clones, some missing. The sample holds more than 85,000 clones; over 85% are singletons and the top ten take about 20%. Time point indicated: cycle 4 day 1 (C4D1), after 6 weeks of nivolumab. Relapse after autologous stem cell transplantation occurred in every patient, and brentuximab vedotin exposure varied. The input for sequencing was peripheral blood mononuclear cells (PBMCs), taken before the fourth cycle of nivolumab. These receptors were collected from a human donor with classical Hodgkin lymphoma.

This chain joins TRBV4-3 and TRBJ2-7, with D perhaps TRBD1 or TRBD2 (5 bases each). The CDR3 length is 16 residues. Trimming took 1 base from V and 6 from J, leaving 19 bases between them. Germline loops: CDR1 LGHNA, CDR2 YSLEER. Here the CDR3 DNA reads TGCGCCAGCAGCCAAGTCGCCCTCCAGGGCGCGGGCGAGCAGTACTTC. Its translation: CASSQVALQGAGEQYF.

The chain is built from TRBV18 and TRBJ1-1; D perhaps matches TRBD1 (6 bases). CDR3 length: 14 amino acids. Germline CDR1 reads KGHSH; CDR2 reads LQKENI. V lost 3 bases and J 7 bases, leaving 15 bases between the germline ends. This chain's CDR3 is CASSPDRGAFEAFF. The CDR3 DNA reads as TGTGCCAGCTCACCGGACAGAGGAGCGTTTGAAGCTTTCTTT.

This rearrangement joins TRBV4-1 to TRBJ2-2, with TRBD2 identical over 16 bases. Germline assignment: CDR1 MGHRA and CDR2 YSYEKL. The CDR3 is 19 amino acids. J lost 3 bases, V lost 4 bases, and 8 bases had no gene match. CDR3 sequence reads: CASSPTGTSGRVDTGELFF. The DNA of the CDR3 is TGCGCCAGCAGCCCAACCGGGACTAGCGGGAGGGTCGACACCGGGGAGCTGTTTTTT.

The chain carries TRBV19 and TRBJ1-1; D perhaps matches TRBD1 (5 bases). Germline V gene data show CDR1 as LNHDA and CDR2 as SQIVND (reference sequence). This CDR3 is 14 amino acids long. V dropped 3 bases and J dropped 2 bases, with 10 bases sitting between them. CDR3 region: CASSILGGNTEAFF. The CDR3 nucleotides read TGTGCCAGTAGTATCCTGGGGGGTAACACTGAAGCTTTCTTT.

This chain links TRBV30 with TRBJ2-3, with 12 bases identical to TRBD2. The CDR3 consists of 17 residues. Per germline, CDR1 GTSNPN and CDR2 SVGIG (reference sequence). The trim removed 2 bases at V and 5 bases at J, leaving 11 bases unmatched. CDR3 protein: CAWSPGFLAGGLDTQYF. The CDR3 nucleotides are TGTGCCTGGAGTCCAGGGTTCCTAGCGGGAGGGTTAGATACGCAGTATTTT.

The chain uses TRBV4-1 and TRBJ2-1; no definite D call. This CDR3 comprises 16 residues. Trimming shortened V by 5 bases and J by 3 bases, and 17 bases separated the two germline ends. Germline CDR1 MGHRA, CDR2 YSYEKL. The CDR3 DNA sequence: TGCGCCAGCAGCAACCTAGGTCGTGGGGACTACAATGAGCAGTTCTTC. Translating gives CASSNLGRGDYNEQFF.

V is TRBV7-2 and J is TRBJ2-7; 8 nucleotides agree with TRBD2. The germline V gene has CDR1 SGHTA and CDR2 FQGNSA. Trimming removed 1 base from V and 4 bases from J; junction bases left unmatched: 3. The CDR3 runs 14 residues. The CDR3 is CASSLDGRGYEQYF. The CDR3 DNA is TGTGCCAGCAGCTTAGACGGGAGGGGGTACGAGCAGTACTTC.

The chain has TRBV19 and TRBJ1-2; D possibly corresponds to TRBD1 (5 bases). This CDR3 region has 13 residues. V was clipped by 3 bases and J by 7 bases, with 12 bases between them. Germline V gene sequence: CDR1 LNHDA, CDR2 SQIVND (reference sequence). The CDR3 sequence is CASSIGQGFGYTF. CDR3 nucleotides: TGTGCCAGTAGTATCGGACAAGGGTTTGGCTACACCTTC.